The 24 T cell receptor beta chains listed next were all sequenced from one sample in a study of blood T cell repertoires in COVID-19. Data came from immunoSEQ multiplex PCR; TCRdb stores just in-frame clones and leaves some out. This sample has about 140,000 clones, with about four fifths found just once. Sequenced input: peripheral blood. Source of these receptors: a human donor in a cohort sampled during active COVID-19.

The chain uses TRBV6-6 and TRBJ1-2; D unresolved. The CDR3 is made up of 12 amino acids. CDR1 is MNHNY, CDR2 SVGAGI, per germline (reference sequence). Trimming pared 5 bases from V and 4 bases from J, leaving 8 bases between. The CDR3 is CASSTQSYGYTF. DNA of the CDR3: TGTGCCAGCAGTACCCAGTCCTATGGCTACACCTTC.

The DNA for the CDR3 is TGTGCCATCAGTGGAGGGGGCGGCTACTATGGCTACACCTTC. Its translation is CAISGGGGYYGYTF. The chain uses TRBV10-3 and TRBJ1-2; the match to TRBD1 covers 7 bases. The length of the CDR3 is 14 residues. The trim removed 4 bases at V and 3 bases at J, leaving 5 bases unmatched. Germline-derived CDR1 and CDR2 are ENHRY and SYGVKD.

This clone appeared once. V gene TRBV5-1 combines with J gene TRBJ2-2, with 12 bases identical to TRBD2. The V gene end was trimmed by 1 base and the J gene end by 7 bases; junction bases not matched to a gene: 2. Germline V gene sequence: CDR1 SGHRS, CDR2 YFSETQ. This CDR3 has 15 amino acids. In DNA, the CDR3 is TGCGCCAGCAGCTTGACTAGCGGGGGGATCGGGGAGCTGTTTTTT. As protein: CASSLTSGGIGELFF.

Comment on this clone: This sample also contains other DNA sequences that code for the same CDR3. The chain couples TRBV5-1 to TRBJ2-3; D may be TRBD2 (7 bases). The CDR3 spans 15 residues. Germline CDR1 is SGHRS and CDR2 is YFSETQ. V lost 5 bases to trimming and J lost 3 bases, with 16 bases between them. The CDR3 protein is CASREGGQGTDTQYF. CDR3 in DNA: TGCGCCAGCAGAGAGGGGGGGCAGGGAACAGATACGCAGTATTTT.

V is TRBV5-6 and J is TRBJ1-4; no reliable D call. Between the trimmed V and J ends, which lost 4 bases and 7 bases, there was a span of 11 bases. The V gene's germline CDR1 is SGHDT and CDR2 YYEEEE. This CDR3 region has 13 residues. CDR3 in DNA: TGTGCCAGCAGCCCGGGAGCTAGTGAAAAACTGTTTTTT. This encodes CASSPGASEKLFF.

This chain links TRBV7-2 with TRBJ2-2, with a tentative D call TRBD2 (5 bases). The CDR3 runs 13 residues. Trimming stripped 5 bases from V and 4 bases from J, with 8 bases between. Per the germline V gene, CDR1 is SGHTA and CDR2 is FQGNSA. The CDR3 DNA sequence: TGTGCCAGCAGCGAAGCGGCCACCGGGGAGCTGTTTTTT. This codes for CASSEAATGELFF.

This chain uses TRBV6-6 with TRBJ1-2, with 9 bases lining up with TRBD1. Germline V CDR1 and CDR2: MNHNY, SVGAGI (reference sequence). Losses at the gene ends were 2 bases for V and 6 bases for J; bases not matched to a gene: 7. The CDR3 runs 15 residues. CDR3 amino acids: CASSYHRDRADGYTF. The CDR3, as DNA: TGTGCCAGCAGTTACCATCGGGACAGGGCAGATGGCTACACCTTC.

The gene calls are TRBV18 and TRBJ2-5, with 8 bases matching TRBD2. Per germline, CDR1 KGHSH and CDR2 LQKENI. V shed 3 bases, J shed 1 base, and the junction held 7 bases outside the gene matches. The CDR3 is made up of 16 amino acids. DNA of the CDR3: TGTGCCAGCTCACCTAGCGGGGCTATCGCCCAAGAGACCCAGTACTTC. This encodes CASSPSGAIAQETQYF.

The chain has TRBV28 and TRBJ2-1; D unresolved. Trimming took 3 bases from V and 0 from J, leaving 15 bases between them. From germline, CDR1 is MDHEN and CDR2 SYDVKM. CDR3 length equals 17 residues. The CDR3 protein is CASSFRGGSASYNEQFF. Here the CDR3 DNA reads TGTGCCAGCAGTTTTAGAGGCGGATCCGCCTCCTACAATGAGCAGTTCTTC.

The chain joins TRBV4-3 to TRBJ1-1; 8 positions agree with TRBD1. CDR3 length equals 14 residues. CDR1 is LGHNA, CDR2 YSLEER, per germline. V was pared by 4 bases and J by 1 base, with 2 bases of the junction left unmatched. CDR3 in DNA: TGCGCCAGCAGCCCCGGGACAGGGAACACTGAAGCTTTCTTT. Encoded protein: CASSPGTGNTEAFF.

The chain employs TRBV5-6 and TRBJ1-1; 7 bases are a match to TRBD1. The CDR3 totals 13 residues. V trimming: 3 bases; J trimming: 6 bases; junction bases outside the gene matches: 5. Germline V gene lookup returns CDR1 SGHDT and CDR2 YYEEEE. CDR3 region: CASSSKQGAEAFF. The CDR3 region has the DNA TGTGCCAGCAGCTCGAAGCAGGGGGCTGAAGCTTTCTTT.

The genes are TRBV2 and TRBJ2-6, with TRBD2 as a possible D gene (5 bases). The CDR3 totals 15 residues. The germline CDR1 and CDR2 sequences are SNHLY and FYNNEI. Trimming stripped 7 bases from V and 3 bases from J, with 13 bases between. The CDR3 spells CASTRDPGGANVLTF. CDR3 nucleotides: TGTGCCAGCACTCGGGATCCCGGTGGGGCCAACGTCCTGACTTTC.

The rearrangement uses TRBV29-1 and TRBJ2-4; TRBD1 aligns across 7 bases. The CDR3 totals 12 residues. V was clipped by 4 bases and J by 6 bases; unmatched bases: 3. The germline CDR1 and CDR2 sequences are SQVTM and ANQGSEA. This CDR3 reads CSVGTGPNIQYF. The CDR3 region has the DNA TGCAGCGTTGGGACAGGCCCAAACATTCAGTACTTC.

V usage is TRBV5-1 and J usage is TRBJ2-5; D gene unclear. V was trimmed by 0 bases and J by 1 base, leaving 7 bases between them. From germline, CDR1 is SGHRS and CDR2 YFSETQ. The CDR3 is 14 residues long. The CDR3 nucleotides read TGCGCCAGCAGCTTGGGTACTACCCAAGAGACCCAGTACTTC. This translates into CASSLGTTQETQYF. The complete variable domain, with remaining parts taken from reference TRBV5-1 and TRBJ2-5, reads KAGVTQTPRYLIKTRGQQVTLSCSPISGHRSVSWYQQTPGQGLQFLFEYFSETQRNKGNFPGRFSGRQFSNSRSEMNVSTLELGDSALYLCASSLGTTQETQYFGPGTRLLVL.

V usage is TRBV9 and J usage is TRBJ1-1; no firm D call. CDR1 and CDR2 from the germline V gene are SGDLS and YYNGEE. CDR3 length: 15 amino acids. V lost 0 bases and J 4 bases, leaving 13 bases between the germline ends. The CDR3 DNA reads as TGTGCCAGCAGCGTAGTTCTTCCTCAGGCCACTGAAGCTTTCTTT. It translates to CASSVVLPQATEAFF.

J is TRBJ1-1 and V is TRBV19, with a tentative D call TRBD1 (6 bases). Trimming shortened V by 4 bases and J by 9 bases, and 15 bases separated the two germline ends. CDR3 length equals 13 residues. Germline CDR1 reads LNHDA; CDR2 reads SQIVND (reference sequence). The CDR3 DNA follows: TGTGCCAGTAGTAACAGGGCCGACAGTAAAGCTTTCTTT. It codes for CASSNRADSKAFF.

In this sample, this clone turned up once. The CDR3 reads CASSGGITGINTEAFF. CDR3 bases: TGTGCCAGCAGTGGTGGGATTACAGGGATTAACACTGAAGCTTTCTTT. This chain links TRBV6-1 with TRBJ1-1, with D possibly matching TRBD1 (6 bases). The length of the CDR3 is 16 residues. Trimming shortened V by 4 bases and J by 2 bases, and 17 bases separated the two germline ends. Germline lookup yields CDR1 MNHNS and CDR2 SASEGT.

This chain joins TRBV28 and TRBJ2-1, with 9 bases that match TRBD1. CDR3 length: 15 amino acids. Germline V gives CDR1 MDHEN, CDR2 SYDVKM. V lost 5 bases to trimming and J lost 6 bases; unmatched junction nucleotides: 8. DNA of the CDR3: TGTGCCAGCAGTAAACCGGGACAGGGTACCAATGAGCAGTTCTTC. It translates to CASSKPGQGTNEQFF.

V and J are TRBV19 and TRBJ1-2; D may be TRBD1 (6 bases). Germline V gives CDR1 LNHDA, CDR2 SQIVND (reference sequence). This CDR3 is 15 amino acids long. V was pared by 8 bases and J by 3 bases, with 19 bases between. The CDR3 region is CASLRDTGSYYGYTF. CDR3 sequence (DNA): TGTGCCAGTCTTAGGGACACCGGGTCCTACTATGGCTACACCTTC.

J is TRBJ1-2 and V is TRBV4-3; D may be TRBD1 (6 bases). CDR1 is LGHNA, CDR2 YSLEER, per germline. Trimming cost V 4 bases and J 8 bases, with 14 bases left between them. The CDR3 is 13 residues long. The chain's CDR3 is CASSPQGIEGYTF. The CDR3, as DNA: TGCGCCAGCAGCCCCCAGGGGATAGAAGGCTACACCTTC.

In its sample, this clone was seen once. This chain uses TRBV27 with TRBJ2-3; no clear D gene. The CDR3 has 15 amino acids. Germline values: CDR1 MNHEY, CDR2 SMNVEV (reference sequence). Trimming left V 3 bases short and J 0 bases short, with 10 bases between. CDR3 DNA: TGTGCCAGCAGTTTCAGCGTAGTTAGCACAGATACGCAGTATTTT. It yields the protein CASSFSVVSTDTQYF.

This chain uses TRBV7-2 with TRBJ1-6, with D hard to call. The CDR3 loop spans 15 amino acids. Deletions cut 4 bases from V and 0 bases from J, with 7 bases between. From germline, CDR1 is SGHTA and CDR2 FQGNSA. CDR3 residues: CASSSASSYNSPLHF. In DNA form, the CDR3 reads TGTGCCAGCAGCTCAGCGAGCTCCTATAATTCACCCCTCCACTTT.

The chain employs TRBV7-2 and TRBJ2-3, with a weak D call TRBD2 (5 bases). The CDR3 loop spans 17 amino acids. Looked up from germline, CDR1 is SGHTA and CDR2 is FQGNSA. V lost 5 bases and J 2 bases, leaving 20 bases between the germline ends. The CDR3 is CASSPVSGSWFTDTQYF. CDR3 bases: TGTGCCAGCAGCCCAGTATCGGGGAGCTGGTTCACAGATACGCAGTATTTT.

The chain combines TRBV9 with TRBJ2-5, with D tentatively TRBD2 (5 bases). The length of the CDR3 is 13 residues. V was shortened by 4 bases and J by 2 bases, with 9 bases between the two germline ends. The germline CDR1 and CDR2 sequences are SGDLS and YYNGEE. The CDR3 DNA reads as TGTGCCAGCAGCACCTCGGGGCAAGAGACCCAGTACTTC. As protein: CASSTSGQETQYF.